These 10 T cell receptor beta chains share one sample of origin, sequenced in a study of T cell repertoires in cytomegalovirus infection. TCRdb itself ran the reads through MiXCR, one entry per CDR3 protein. The sample includes 570,000 or so distinct CDR3 sequences, 40% of them seen just once. These receptors have no identified antigens. The specimen was cultured PBMCs, collected from culture after CMV antigen stimulation. The receptors derive from a human donor in good health (CMV status not recorded). Some clones in this sample may be carry-over from other donors' samples.

A few counts support this clonotype. The chain combines TRBV7-6 with TRBJ2-2; D gene unclear. Germline CDR1 reads SGHVS; CDR2 reads FNYEAQ. CDR3 length: 14 residues. V lost 2 bases and J 5 bases, leaving 9 bases between the germline ends. The CDR3 region has the DNA TGTGCCAGCAGCTTAACAGCGACAACCGGGGAGCTGTTTTTT. Protein product: CASSLTATTGELFF. The whole variable domain, remainder taken from reference TRBV7-6 and TRBJ2-2, is GAGVSQSPRYKVTKRGQDVALRCDPISGHVSLYWYRQALGQGPEFLTYFNYEAQQDKSGLPNDRFSAERPEGSISTLTIQRTEQRDSAMYRCASSLTATTGELFFGEGSRLTVL.

The chain employs TRBV7-2 and TRBJ1-4, with TRBD1 as a possible D gene (6 bases). The V end was cut by 5 bases, the J end by 1 base, with 8 bases between. The CDR3 extends over 14 amino acids. Per germline, CDR1 SGHTA and CDR2 FQGNSA. In DNA form, the CDR3 reads TGTGCCAGCAGCCCAGGGGTAACTAATGAAAAACTGTTTTTT. This codes for CASSPGVTNEKLFF.

This clonotype occurred a few times. This sequence joins TRBV6-5 and TRBJ2-3, with D uncertain. The CDR3 sequence is 12 residues long. Trimming took 6 bases from V and 5 from J, leaving 9 bases between them. CDR1 and CDR2 (germline): MNHEY, SVGAGI. CDR3 region: CASRGFGDTQYF. As DNA, the CDR3 is TGTGCCAGCAGAGGGTTTGGAGATACGCAGTATTTT.

The rearrangement links TRBV5-1 to TRBJ2-1; D assignment may be TRBD1 or TRBD2 (5 bases each). The V and J ends lost 2 bases and 4 bases respectively, with 16 bases between them. The CDR3 is 16 residues long. Looked up from germline, CDR1 is SGHRS and CDR2 is YFSETQ. The CDR3 sequence: CASSFTGTPLYNEQFF. CDR3 DNA: TGCGCCAGCAGCTTTACCGGGACCCCCCTATACAATGAGCAGTTCTTC.

This chain joins TRBV2 and TRBJ2-1; D tentatively reads TRBD1 or TRBD2 (5 bases each). The CDR3 extends over 11 amino acids. Between the trimmed V and J ends, which lost 4 bases and 10 bases, there was a span of 8 bases. Germline lookup yields CDR1 SNHLY and CDR2 FYNNEI. The CDR3 loop reads CASSGGWEQFF. The CDR3, as DNA: TGTGCCAGCAGTGGGGGGTGGGAGCAGTTCTTC.

This clonotype was seen only a few times. The chain combines TRBV10-3 with TRBJ2-1; no reliable D call. The V gene's germline CDR1 is ENHRY and CDR2 SYGVKD. Trimming took off 6 bases at V and 6 bases at J, with 9 bases between the two ends. CDR3 size: 12 residues. CDR3 nucleotides: TGTGCCATCAGATCGGGCAGCAATGAGCAGTTCTTC. It encodes CAIRSGSNEQFF.

The gene calls are TRBV2 and TRBJ2-3, with 7 bases identical to TRBD2. With 6 bases clipped from V and 5 bases from J, the junction kept 8 bases outside the gene matches. The length of the CDR3 is 14 residues. Germline CDR1 is SNHLY and CDR2 is FYNNEI. As DNA, the CDR3 is TGTGCCAGCAGGGACTTGACTAGCCTAGATACGCAGTATTTT. Translating gives CASRDLTSLDTQYF.

The chain recombines TRBV4-1 with TRBJ1-2; D remains unclear. V lost 3 bases and J 6 bases, leaving 5 bases between the germline ends. CDR1 and CDR2 (germline): MGHRA, YSYEKL. The CDR3 covers 11 residues. The CDR3 coding sequence is TGCGCCAGCAGCCATGGGAATGGCTACACCTTC. Translating gives CASSHGNGYTF.

This clonotype has a count of ten or more. CDR3 DNA: TGTGCCAGCAGCTCGCCCTTCGGGGGGCTAGCGAACAATGAGCAGTTCTTC. This encodes CASSSPFGGLANNEQFF. This rearrangement joins TRBV7-2 to TRBJ2-1; D might be TRBD2 (7 bases). CDR3 length: 17 amino acids. Per the germline V gene, CDR1 is SGHTA and CDR2 is FQGNSA. V was clipped by 4 bases and J by 5 bases, with 21 bases between them.

The V call is TRBV4-1, the J call TRBJ1-1; D possibly corresponds to TRBD1 (5 bases). Germline V gives CDR1 MGHRA, CDR2 YSYEKL. V was pared by 1 base and J by 10 bases, with 13 bases between. The CDR3 is 13 amino acids. CDR3 residues: CASSQGDLAGAFF. The CDR3 coding sequence is TGCGCCAGCAGCCAAGGGGACCTCGCGGGAGCTTTCTTT.